This TCR beta chain was captured in a study of blood T cells in healthy people across ages. In its sample, this clonotype was seen a few times. Per the germline V gene, CDR1 is DFQATT and CDR2 is SNEGSKA (reference sequence). There are 13 residues in the CDR3. The V end was cut by 1 base, the J end by 3 bases, with 10 bases between. It was with a sample-barcoded 5' primer and a J-beta primer mix that a second PCR of roughly 7 to 12 cycles was run. TCRdb used MiXCR to reprocess the 5' RACE reads, holding one entry per CDR3 protein. The table includes about 1.4 million distinct CDR3 sequences, approximately 63% detected once.

The sequence was obtained from a man younger than 35 in good health. The sequenced sample was blood. V gene TRBV20-1 combines with J gene TRBJ2-7; D not certain. The chain's CDR3 is CSARAQNLYEQYF. The CDR3 region has the DNA TGCAGTGCTAGAGCTCAGAACCTCTACGAGCAGTACTTC.